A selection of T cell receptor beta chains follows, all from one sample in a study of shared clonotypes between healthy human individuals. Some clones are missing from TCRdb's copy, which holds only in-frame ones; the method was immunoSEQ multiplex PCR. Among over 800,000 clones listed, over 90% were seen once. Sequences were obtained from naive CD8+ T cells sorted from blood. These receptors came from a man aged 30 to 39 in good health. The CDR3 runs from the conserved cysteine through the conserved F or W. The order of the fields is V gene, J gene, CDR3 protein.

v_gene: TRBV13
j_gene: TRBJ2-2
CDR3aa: CASQSNLGELFF

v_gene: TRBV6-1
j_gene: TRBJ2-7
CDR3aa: CASSELEGNPYEQYF

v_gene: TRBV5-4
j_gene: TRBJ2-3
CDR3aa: CASSLPGLAVADTQYF

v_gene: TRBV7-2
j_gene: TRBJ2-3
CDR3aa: CASGQMLSGTDTQYF

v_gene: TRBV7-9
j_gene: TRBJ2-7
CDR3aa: CASSGGQSYEQYF

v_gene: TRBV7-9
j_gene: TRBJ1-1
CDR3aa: CASSRPGGNTEAFF

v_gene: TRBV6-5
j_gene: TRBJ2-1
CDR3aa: CASSRDNEQFF

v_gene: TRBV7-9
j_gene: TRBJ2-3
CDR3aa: CASSLDAGSTDTQYF

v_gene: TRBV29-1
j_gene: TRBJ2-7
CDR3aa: CSVEGPGQTAPSSYEQYF

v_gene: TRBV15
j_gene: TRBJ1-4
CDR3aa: CATSRSNPIPTNEKLFF

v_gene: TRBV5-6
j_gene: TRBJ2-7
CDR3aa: CASSSGLSYEQYF

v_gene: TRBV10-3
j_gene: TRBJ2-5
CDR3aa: CAISEVDVRETQYF

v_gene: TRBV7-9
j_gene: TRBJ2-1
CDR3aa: CASSWTSAPHEQFF

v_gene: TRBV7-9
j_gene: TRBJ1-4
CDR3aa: CASSRDRGPNEKLFF

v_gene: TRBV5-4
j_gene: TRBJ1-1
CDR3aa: CASAQGSWDTEAFF

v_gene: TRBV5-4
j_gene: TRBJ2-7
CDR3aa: CASSTRTSGLGGEQYF

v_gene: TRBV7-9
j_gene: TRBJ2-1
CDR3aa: CASSPPPGQVYNEQFF

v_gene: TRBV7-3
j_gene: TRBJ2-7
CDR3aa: CASSSQTLESYEQYF

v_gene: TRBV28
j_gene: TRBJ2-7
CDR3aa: CASSLTPASSYEQYF

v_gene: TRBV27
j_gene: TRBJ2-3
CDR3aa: CASSLLGTGLTDTQYF

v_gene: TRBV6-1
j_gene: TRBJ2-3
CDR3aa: CASSDLGRFTDTQYF

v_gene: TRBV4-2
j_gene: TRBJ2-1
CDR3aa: CASSQGLSYNEQFF

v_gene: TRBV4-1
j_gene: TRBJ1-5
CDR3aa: CASSLDQGSNQPQHF

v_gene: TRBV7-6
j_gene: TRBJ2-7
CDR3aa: CASSSGSSGRYEQYF

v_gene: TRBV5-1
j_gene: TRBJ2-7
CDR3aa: CASSLEGLLAGGDEQYF

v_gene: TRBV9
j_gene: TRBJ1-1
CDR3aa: CASSVEGETGRNTEAFF

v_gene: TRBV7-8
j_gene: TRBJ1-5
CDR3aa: CASTSWGVGNQPQHF

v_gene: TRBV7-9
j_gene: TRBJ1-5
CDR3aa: CASSEYSNQPQHF

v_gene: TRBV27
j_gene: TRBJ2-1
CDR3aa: CASSLDGYNEQFF

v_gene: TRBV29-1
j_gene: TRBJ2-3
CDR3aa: CSVWGLPTGGMDTQYF

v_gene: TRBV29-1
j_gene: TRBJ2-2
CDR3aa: CSVQGSSEGTGELFF

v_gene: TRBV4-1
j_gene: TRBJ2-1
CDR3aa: CASSQMGGTNDNEQFF

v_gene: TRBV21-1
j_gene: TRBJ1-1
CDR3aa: CASSKALDSEGNTEAFF

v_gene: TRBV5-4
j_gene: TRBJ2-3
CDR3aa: CASSGRGAGGPEDTQYF

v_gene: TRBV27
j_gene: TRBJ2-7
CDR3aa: CASSRGGSYEQYF

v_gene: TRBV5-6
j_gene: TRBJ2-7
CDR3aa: CASSLGGGYEQYF

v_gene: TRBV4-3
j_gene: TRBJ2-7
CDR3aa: CASSQDQTSGAYEQYF

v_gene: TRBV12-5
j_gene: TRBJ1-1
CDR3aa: CASGPGSGTDEAFF

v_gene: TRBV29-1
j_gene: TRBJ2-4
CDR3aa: CSVELAGEAVNIQYF

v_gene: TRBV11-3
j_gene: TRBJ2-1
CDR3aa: CASSTRLAGGGDEQFF

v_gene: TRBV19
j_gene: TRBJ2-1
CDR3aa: CASGGSNEQFF

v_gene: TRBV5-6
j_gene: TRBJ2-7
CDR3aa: CASSLRNGYEQYF

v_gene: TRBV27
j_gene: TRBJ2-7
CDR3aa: CASSLIEAGVISYEQYF

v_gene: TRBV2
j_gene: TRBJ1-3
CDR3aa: CASEEGDSGNTIYF

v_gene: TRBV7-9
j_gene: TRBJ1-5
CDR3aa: CASSPGTGESNQPQHF

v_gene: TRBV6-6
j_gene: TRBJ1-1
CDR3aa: CASSYSSDKNTEAFF

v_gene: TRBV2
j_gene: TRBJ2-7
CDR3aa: CASSATYEQYF

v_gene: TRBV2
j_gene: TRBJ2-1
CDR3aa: CASRAGTGGFDEQFF

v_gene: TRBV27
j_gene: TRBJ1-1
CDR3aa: CASSVRGQDEAFF

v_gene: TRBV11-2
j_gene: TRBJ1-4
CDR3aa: CASSLSLGTGNEKLFF

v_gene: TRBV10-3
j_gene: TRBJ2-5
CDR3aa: CAISDREETQYF

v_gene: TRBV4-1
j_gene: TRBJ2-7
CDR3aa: CASSQELTPRFYEQYF

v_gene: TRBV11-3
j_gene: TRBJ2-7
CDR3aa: CASSSGPGPATGTYEQYF

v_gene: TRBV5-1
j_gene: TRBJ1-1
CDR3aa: CASSVDRAGEAFF

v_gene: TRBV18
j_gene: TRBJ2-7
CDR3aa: CASSSKDRAFLYEQYF